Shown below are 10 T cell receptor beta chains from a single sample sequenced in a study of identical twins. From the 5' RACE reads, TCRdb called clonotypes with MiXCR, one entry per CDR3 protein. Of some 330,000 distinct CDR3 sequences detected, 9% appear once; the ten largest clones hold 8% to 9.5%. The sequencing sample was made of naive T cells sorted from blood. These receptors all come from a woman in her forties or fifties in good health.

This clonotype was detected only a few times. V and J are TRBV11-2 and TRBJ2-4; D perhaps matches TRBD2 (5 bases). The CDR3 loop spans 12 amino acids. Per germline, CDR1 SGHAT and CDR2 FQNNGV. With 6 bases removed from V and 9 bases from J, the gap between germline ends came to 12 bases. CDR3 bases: TGTGCCAGCAGTCCAACTAGGGCCATTCAGTACTTC. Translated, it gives CASSPTRAIQYF.

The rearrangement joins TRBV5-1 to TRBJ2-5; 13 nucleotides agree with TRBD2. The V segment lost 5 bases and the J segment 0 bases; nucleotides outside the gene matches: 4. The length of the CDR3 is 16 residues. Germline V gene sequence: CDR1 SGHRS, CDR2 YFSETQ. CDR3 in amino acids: CASSLTSGRYQETQYF. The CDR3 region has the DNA TGCGCCAGCAGTCTGACTAGCGGGAGGTACCAAGAGACCCAGTACTTC.

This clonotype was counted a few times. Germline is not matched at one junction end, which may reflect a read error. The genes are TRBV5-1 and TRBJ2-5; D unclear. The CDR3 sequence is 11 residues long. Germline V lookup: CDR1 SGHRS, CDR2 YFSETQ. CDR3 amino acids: CASSSVETQYF. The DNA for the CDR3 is TGTGCCAGCAGCTCCGTAGAGACCCAGTACTTC.

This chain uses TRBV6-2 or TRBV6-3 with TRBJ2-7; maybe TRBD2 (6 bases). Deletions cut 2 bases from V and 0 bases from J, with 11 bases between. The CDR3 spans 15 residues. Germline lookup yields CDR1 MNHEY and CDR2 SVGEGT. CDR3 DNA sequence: TGTGCCAGCAGTTACGGGGCGGGAAGCTCCTACGAGCAGTACGTC. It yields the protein CASSYGAGSSYEQYV.

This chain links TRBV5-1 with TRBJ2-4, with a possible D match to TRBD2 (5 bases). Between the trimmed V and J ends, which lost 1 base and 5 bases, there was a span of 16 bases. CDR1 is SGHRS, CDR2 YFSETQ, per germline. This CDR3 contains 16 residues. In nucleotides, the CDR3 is TGCGCCAGCAGCTTGACCTGGTCCACCGGGGAAAACATTCAGTACTTC. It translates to CASSLTWSTGENIQYF.

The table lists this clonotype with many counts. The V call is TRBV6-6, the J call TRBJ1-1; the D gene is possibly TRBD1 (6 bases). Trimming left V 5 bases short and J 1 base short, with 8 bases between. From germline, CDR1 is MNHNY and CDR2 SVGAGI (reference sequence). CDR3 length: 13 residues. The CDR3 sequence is CASSTGQNTEAFF. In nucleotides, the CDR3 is TGTGCCAGCAGTACGGGACAGAACACTGAAGCTTTCTTT.

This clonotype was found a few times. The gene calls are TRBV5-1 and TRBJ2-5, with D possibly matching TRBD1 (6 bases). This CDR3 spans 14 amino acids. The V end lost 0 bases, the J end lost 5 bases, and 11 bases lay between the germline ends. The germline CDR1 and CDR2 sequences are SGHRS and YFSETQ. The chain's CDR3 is CASSLGGLKETQYF. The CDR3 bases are TGCGCCAGCAGCTTGGGGGGGCTGAAGGAGACCCAGTACTTC.

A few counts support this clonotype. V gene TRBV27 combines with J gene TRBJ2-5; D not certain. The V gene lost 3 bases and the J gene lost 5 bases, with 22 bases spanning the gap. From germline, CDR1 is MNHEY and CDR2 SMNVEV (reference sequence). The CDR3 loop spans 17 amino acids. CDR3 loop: CASSLGWGGVTRETQYF. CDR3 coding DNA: TGTGCCAGCAGTTTGGGTTGGGGTGGGGTAACTCGGGAGACCCAGTACTTC.

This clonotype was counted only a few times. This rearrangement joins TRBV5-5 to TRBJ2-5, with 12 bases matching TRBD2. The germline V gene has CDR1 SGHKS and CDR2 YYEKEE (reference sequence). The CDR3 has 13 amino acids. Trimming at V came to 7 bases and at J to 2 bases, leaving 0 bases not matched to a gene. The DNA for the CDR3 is TGTGCCAGCGGACTAGCGGGACAAGAGACCCAGTACTTC. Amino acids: CASGLAGQETQYF.

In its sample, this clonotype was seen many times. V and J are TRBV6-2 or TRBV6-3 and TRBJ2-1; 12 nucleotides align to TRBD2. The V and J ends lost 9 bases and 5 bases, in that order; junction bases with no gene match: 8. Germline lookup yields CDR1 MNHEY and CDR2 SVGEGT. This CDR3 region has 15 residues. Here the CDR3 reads CASRGLAGLDNEQFF. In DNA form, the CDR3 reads TGTGCCAGTCGAGGACTAGCGGGATTGGACAATGAGCAGTTCTTC.